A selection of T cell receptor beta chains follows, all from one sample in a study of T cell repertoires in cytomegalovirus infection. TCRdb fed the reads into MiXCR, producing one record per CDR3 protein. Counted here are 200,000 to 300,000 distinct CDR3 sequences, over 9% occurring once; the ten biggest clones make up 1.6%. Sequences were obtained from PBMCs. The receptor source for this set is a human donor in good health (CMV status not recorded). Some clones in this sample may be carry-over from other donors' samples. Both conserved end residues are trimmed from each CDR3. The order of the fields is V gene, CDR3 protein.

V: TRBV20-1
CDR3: SAPGPGYQETQY

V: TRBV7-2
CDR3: ASSLWRQGETQY

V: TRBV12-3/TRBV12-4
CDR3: ASSLALGGTPGEQF

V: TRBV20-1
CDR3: SAGTSGVTGANVLT

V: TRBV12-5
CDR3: ASGSADTQY

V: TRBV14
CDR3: ASSPRPIGAKNIQY

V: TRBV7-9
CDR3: ASSSPGNSGANVLT

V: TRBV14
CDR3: ASSQRTLVVGETQY

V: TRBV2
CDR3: ASSDQEQF

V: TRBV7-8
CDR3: ASSLEFRSGTEAF

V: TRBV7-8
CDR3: ASSLRARDRGSNEQF

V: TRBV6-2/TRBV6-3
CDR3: ASSITDMPKNIQY

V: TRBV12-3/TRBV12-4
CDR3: ASSPSGPNYGYT

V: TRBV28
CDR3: ASTVGQGGSPLH

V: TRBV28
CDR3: ASSLSQSGNTIY

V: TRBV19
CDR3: ASSNLRDWGDKAQH

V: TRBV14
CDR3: ASSQVYTGELF

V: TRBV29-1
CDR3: SVEGRQETQY

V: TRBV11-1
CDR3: ASSDTGLAAEQY

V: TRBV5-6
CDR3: ASNPTGGRVGKAEAF

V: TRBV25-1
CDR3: ASSEFNGVESEAF

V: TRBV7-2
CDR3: ASSRTGGAGQETQY

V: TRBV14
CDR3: ASSLISGRALIEQF

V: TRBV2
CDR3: ASSESGGTQPQH

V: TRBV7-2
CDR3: ASSLAGRNEQF

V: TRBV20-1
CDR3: SARELGTPNQPQH

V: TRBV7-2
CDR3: ASSLGGQLGGRPLH

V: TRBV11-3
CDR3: ASSLRSPAPGGIETQY

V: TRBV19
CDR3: ASTPSPWAGGSNYGYT

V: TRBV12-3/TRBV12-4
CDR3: ASSRPGLSTGELF

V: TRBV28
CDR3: ASSDRGRGVREQY

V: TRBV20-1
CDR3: SAELPSGANVLT

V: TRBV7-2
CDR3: ASSSFDSQTQY

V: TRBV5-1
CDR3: ASSNTVQSTEAF

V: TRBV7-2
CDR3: ASSRSTLHTDTQY

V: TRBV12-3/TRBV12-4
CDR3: ASSFGDRDQKLF

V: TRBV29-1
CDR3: SVDDPGNTIY

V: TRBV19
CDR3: ASSIAGQGAYEQY

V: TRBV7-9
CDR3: ASSPRLAGGSGELF

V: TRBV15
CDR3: ATSSSGRESYGYT

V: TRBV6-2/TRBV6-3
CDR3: ASSHGDRGFDEQF

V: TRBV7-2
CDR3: ASSTRAAIDTQY

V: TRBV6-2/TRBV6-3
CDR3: AKKVSGGRPFQETQY

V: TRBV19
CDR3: ASSMNEKLF

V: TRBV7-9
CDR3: ASSLTESYNEQF

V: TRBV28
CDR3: ASSSVVSGYT

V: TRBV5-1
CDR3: ASSWRADTQY

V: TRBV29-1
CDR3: SAVPLSETQY

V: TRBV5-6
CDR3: ASSRRLAGGGRSYNEQF